This T cell receptor (beta chain) was identified in a study of T cell responses to AZD1222 COVID-19 vaccine. Points from the study as a whole: With two AZD1222 doses given, Spike-specific TCR breadth and depth both rose. Of the AZD1222 recipients, only 5 to 7 were seropositive at baseline. Among vaccine-associated CD4 TCRs, coverage spanned spike, with dominance at 160-218 and 743-854. White British ancestry dominated among donors, who included more females, and clonal diversity was possibly underestimated.

Germline V gene data show CDR1 as SQVTM and CDR2 as ANQGSEA. The CDR3 is made up of 12 amino acids. The method was immunoSEQ multiplex PCR; TCRdb's version includes in-frame clones alone and lacks a portion of them. The profile shows about 150,000 clones, over 85% of them singletons. A word on this clone: The antigen is unknown. The junction differs from germline at one of its ends, possibly a read error.

The sequenced sample was peripheral blood, obtained on day 0 of AZD1222 vaccination. The receptor's source is an adult in good health. The chain couples TRBV29-1 to TRBJ2-7; TRBD2 might be the D (5 bases). The CDR3 coding sequence is TGCAGCGTCGAAGCCGGGGTCAACGAGCAGTACTTC. Amino acid sequence: CSVEAGVNEQYF.